This TCR beta chain was captured by sequencing in a study of OX40 agonist ivuxolimab in advanced cancers. The study in broad terms: Ivuxolimab was a fully human IgG2 agonistic monoclonal antibody targeting the costimulatory receptor OX40 (CD134). Intravenous ivuxolimab was administered to patients every 2 weeks at six dose levels: 0.01, 0.1, 0.3, 1.5, 3 and 10 mg/kg. Of the 50 to 55 patients in dose escalation, about 20 had hepatocellular carcinoma, some 15 had melanoma, 9 had renal cell carcinoma and 9 had head and neck cancer. In the dose-escalation cohort, 82.7% of patients were male, and the mean age was around 60 years, with a range of roughly 20 to 80. Prior anti-PD-1, anti-PD-L1 or anti-CTLA-4 therapy was permitted, and checkpoint inhibitors had been received by less than 45% of dose-escalation patients. Partial responses were achieved by three dose-escalation patients, of whom one had hepatocellular carcinoma and two had cutaneous melanoma. The purpose of peripheral TCRbeta sequencing was to test whether ivuxolimab changed TCR sequence diversity and led to clonal T-cell expansion. The paper describes the monotherapy dose-escalation part (N of about 47 patients) of the phase I trial of ivuxolimab. What the study reported, not specific to this receptor: The antigen specificity of the peripheral T cells that underwent clonal expansion was not determined. Low levels of normalized T-cell clonal expansion were also seen in some patients who did not respond. After ivuxolimab, CD8+ T cells had more expanded clones than CD4+ T cells on average. Partial responders in the 0.1-3.0 mg/kg groups had among the lowest normalized peripheral clonal expansion, especially among CD8+ T cells. At doses of 0.1 to 3.0 mg/kg, clonal expansion of both CD4+ and CD8+ T cells in blood was seen between baseline and week 6.

V is pruned by 6 bases and J by 5 bases, leaving 4 bases of the junction without a gene match. Counted from cysteine to phenylalanine, this CDR3 has 13 amino acids. The retained sequence is limited to the CDR3, 39 bases, with the frame set at the first base. CDR1 and CDR2 were assigned from the germline V gene (reference sequence) as LNHDA and SQIVND. Patients with autoimmune disease history or receiving systemic immunosuppression were excluded from the trial. Peripheral blood for TCR sequencing was collected from all dose cohorts at baseline, on cycle 4 day 1, and on cycle 7 day 1. Samples came from an open-label, multicenter, first-in-human phase I dose-escalation trial of ivuxolimab. Adults with locally advanced or metastatic head and neck squamous cell, hepatocellular, melanoma or renal cell carcinoma were enrolled in the trial. Before TCR sequencing, CD4+ T cells and CD8+ T cells were sorted from peripheral blood as separate populations.

To sequence the TCRbeta CDR3 region, genomic DNA was isolated from the sorted cells. The immunoSEQ Assay was used to sequence the TCRbeta CDR3 regions. TCRdb obtained this table from immuneACCESS and retained in-frame rearrangements with V and J assigned. These tables miss some clones; where compared with another copy, unresolved V genes account for less than half of the shortfall, and the remainder is unexplained. The sample data list approximately 82,000 clones, and roughly 92% of these were observed just once. The ten largest clones capture around 0.7% of the sample. Comments on this clone: The specificity of this receptor is unknown. No per-base quality is available; no much larger clone lies one base away.

Recombination joined TRBV19 with TRBJ1-5; 7 junctional bases match TRBD1. The sequence derives from an adult with an advanced solid tumor such as melanoma, head and neck, liver or kidney cancer. The starting material was CD4+ or CD8+ T cells sorted from blood, obtained in a trial of the OX40 agonist ivuxolimab. The nucleotide sequence is given as TGTGCCAGTAGCAAGCAGGGGGATCAGCCCCAGCATTTT. Translation gives CASSKQGDQPQHF.